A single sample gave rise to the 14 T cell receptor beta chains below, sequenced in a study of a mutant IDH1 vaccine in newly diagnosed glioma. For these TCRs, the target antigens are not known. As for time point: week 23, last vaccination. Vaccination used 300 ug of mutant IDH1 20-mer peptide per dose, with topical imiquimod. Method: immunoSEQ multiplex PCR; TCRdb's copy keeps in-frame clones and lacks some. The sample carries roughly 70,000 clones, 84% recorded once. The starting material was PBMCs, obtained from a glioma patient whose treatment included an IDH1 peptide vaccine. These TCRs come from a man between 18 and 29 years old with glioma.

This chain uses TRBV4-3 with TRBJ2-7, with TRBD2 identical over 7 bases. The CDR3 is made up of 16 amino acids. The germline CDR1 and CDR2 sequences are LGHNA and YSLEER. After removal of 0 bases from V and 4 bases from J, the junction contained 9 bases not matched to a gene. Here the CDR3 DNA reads TGCGCCAGCAGCCAAGATGTTGGGAGGGGAGGTTACGAGCAGTACTTC. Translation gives CASSQDVGRGGYEQYF.

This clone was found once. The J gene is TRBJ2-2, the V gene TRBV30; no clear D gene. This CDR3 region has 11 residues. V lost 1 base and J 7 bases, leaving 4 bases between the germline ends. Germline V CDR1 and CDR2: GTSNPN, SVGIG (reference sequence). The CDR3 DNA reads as TGTGCCTGGAGTGAGGGCGGGGAGCTGTTTTTT. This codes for CAWSEGGELFF.

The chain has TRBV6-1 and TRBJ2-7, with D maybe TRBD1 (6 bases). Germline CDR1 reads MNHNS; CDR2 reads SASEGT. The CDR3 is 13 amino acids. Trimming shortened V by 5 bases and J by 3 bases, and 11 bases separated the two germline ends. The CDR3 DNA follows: TGTGCCAGCAGTTCTACAGGGTACTACGAGCAGTACTTC. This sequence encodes CASSSTGYYEQYF.

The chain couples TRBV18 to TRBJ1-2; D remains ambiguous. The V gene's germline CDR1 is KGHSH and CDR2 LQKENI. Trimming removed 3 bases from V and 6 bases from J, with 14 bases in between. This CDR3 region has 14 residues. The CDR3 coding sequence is TGTGCCAGCTCACCTGGCATTTCAGGCCATGGCTACACCTTC. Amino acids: CASSPGISGHGYTF.

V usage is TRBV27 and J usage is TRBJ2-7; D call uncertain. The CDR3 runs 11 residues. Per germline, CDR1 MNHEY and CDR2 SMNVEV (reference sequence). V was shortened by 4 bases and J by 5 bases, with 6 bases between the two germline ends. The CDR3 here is CASSSLNEQYF. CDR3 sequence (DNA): TGTGCCAGCAGTTCCCTCAACGAGCAGTACTTC.

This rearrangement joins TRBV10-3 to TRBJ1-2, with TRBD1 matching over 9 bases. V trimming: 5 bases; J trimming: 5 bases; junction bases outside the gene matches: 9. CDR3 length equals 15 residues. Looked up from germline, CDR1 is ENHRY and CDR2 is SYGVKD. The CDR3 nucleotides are TGTGCCATCAGTTCCGGGACAGGGACTCGATATGGCTACACCTTC. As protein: CAISSGTGTRYGYTF.

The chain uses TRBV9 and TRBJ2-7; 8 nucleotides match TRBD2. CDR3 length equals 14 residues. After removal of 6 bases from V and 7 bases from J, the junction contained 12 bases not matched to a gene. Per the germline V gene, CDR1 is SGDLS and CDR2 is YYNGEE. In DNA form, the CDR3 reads TGTGCCAGCACCGACGTGGACACGGGAGGGGAGCAGTACTTC. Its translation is CASTDVDTGGEQYF.

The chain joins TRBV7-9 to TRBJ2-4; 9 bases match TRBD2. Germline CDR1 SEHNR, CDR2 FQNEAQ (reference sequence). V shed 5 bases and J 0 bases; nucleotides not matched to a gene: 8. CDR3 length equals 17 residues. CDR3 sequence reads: CASSTIAGARAKNIQYF. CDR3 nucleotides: TGTGCCAGCAGCACTATAGCGGGAGCCAGAGCCAAAAACATTCAGTACTTC.

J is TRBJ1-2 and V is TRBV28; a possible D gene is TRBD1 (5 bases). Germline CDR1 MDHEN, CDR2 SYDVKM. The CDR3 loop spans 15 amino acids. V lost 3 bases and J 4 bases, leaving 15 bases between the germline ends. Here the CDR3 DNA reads TGTGCCAGCAGTTTGGAAGGGGCCTTCGTCTATGGCTACACCTTC. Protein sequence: CASSLEGAFVYGYTF.

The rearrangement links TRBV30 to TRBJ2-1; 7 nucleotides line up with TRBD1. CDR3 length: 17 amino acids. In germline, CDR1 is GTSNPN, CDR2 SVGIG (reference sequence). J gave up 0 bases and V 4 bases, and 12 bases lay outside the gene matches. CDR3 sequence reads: CAWTTPWDSDSYNEQFF. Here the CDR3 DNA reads TGTGCCTGGACCACCCCGTGGGACAGCGACTCCTACAATGAGCAGTTCTTC.

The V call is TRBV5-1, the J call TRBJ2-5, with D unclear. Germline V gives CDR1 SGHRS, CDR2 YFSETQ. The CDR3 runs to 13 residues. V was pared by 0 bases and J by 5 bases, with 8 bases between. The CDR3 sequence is CASSLADGETQYF. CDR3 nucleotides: TGCGCCAGCAGCTTGGCGGATGGGGAGACCCAGTACTTC.

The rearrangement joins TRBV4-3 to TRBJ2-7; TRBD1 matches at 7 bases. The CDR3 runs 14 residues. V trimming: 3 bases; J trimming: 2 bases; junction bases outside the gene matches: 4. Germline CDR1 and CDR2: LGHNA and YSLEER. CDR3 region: CASSQLGTAYEQYF. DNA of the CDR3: TGCGCCAGCAGCCAGCTCGGGACAGCCTACGAGCAGTACTTC.

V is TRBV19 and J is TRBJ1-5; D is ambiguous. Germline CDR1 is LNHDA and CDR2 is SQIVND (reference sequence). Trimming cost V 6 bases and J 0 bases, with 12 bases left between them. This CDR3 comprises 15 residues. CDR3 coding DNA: TGTGCCAGTAGCCGACTGCAGGTTAGCAATCAGCCCCAGCATTTT. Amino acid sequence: CASSRLQVSNQPQHF.

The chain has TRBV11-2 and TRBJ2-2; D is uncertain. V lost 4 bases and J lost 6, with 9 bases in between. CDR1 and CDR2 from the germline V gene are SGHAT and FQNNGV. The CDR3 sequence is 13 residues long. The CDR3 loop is CASSWGRSGELFF. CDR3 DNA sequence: TGTGCCAGCAGCTGGGGTAGATCCGGGGAGCTGTTTTTT.